Here is one T cell receptor beta chain with its context. Its antigen target is currently unknown. No clone much larger than this one lies a single base away; base qualities are absent. The sample is drawn from a study of control samples from healthy donors and cancer patients (dated by TCRdb to between 2020 and 2021). The library was generated by the immunoSEQ multiplex PCR assay. TCRdb re-hosts the immuneACCESS table, in-frame sequences only. Its copies lack some clones; in the studies checked, an unresolved V gene accounts for under half of them, and the cause for the rest is not known. The sample table holds around 130,000 clones, of which roughly 90% were seen once. The ten largest clonotypes hold less than 40% of the sample. The junction shows trimming of 5 bases on V and 4 bases on J, and the gene matches do not reach 4 bases of it. The CDR3, cysteine through phenylalanine, is 13 amino acids long. Here the CDR3 DNA is all that survives: 39 bases in frame from base 1. CDR1 and CDR2 were assigned from the germline V gene (reference sequence) as LNHDA and SQIVND.

Sequencing input: blood. This sequence was found in a man in his forties or fifties in good health. The chain uses TRBV19 and TRBJ1-2; 7 central bases correspond to TRBD1. The DNA reads TGTGCCAGTAGTCTAGGGGGCAGCTATGGCTACACCTTC. Its amino acids are CASSLGGSYGYTF.